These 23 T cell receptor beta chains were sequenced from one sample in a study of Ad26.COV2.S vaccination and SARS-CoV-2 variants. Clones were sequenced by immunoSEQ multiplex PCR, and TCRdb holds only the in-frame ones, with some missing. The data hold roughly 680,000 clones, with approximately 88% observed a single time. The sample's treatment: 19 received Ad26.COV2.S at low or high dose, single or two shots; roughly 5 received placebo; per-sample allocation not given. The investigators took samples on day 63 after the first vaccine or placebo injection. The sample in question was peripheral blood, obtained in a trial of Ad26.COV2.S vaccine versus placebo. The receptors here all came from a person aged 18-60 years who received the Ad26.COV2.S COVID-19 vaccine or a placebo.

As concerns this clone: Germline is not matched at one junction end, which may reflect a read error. The CDR3 sequence: CASSEDTSKNIQYF. As DNA, the CDR3 is TGTGCCAGCAGCGAAGACACCTCTAAAAACATTCAGTACTTC. This chain connects TRBV4-2 to TRBJ2-4; the D is unclear. Germline values: CDR1 LGHNA, CDR2 YNFKEQ. This CDR3 is built from 14 residues.

In nucleotides, the CDR3 is TGTGCCAGCAGTTATAATCGGACCGGGGAGACCCAGTACTTC. This translates into CASSYNRTGETQYF. The chain recombines TRBV7-9 with TRBJ2-5; D gene unclear. V was shortened by 6 bases and J by 5 bases, with 16 bases between the two germline ends. This CDR3 comprises 14 residues. Germline V gene sequence: CDR1 SEHNR, CDR2 FQNEAQ (reference sequence).

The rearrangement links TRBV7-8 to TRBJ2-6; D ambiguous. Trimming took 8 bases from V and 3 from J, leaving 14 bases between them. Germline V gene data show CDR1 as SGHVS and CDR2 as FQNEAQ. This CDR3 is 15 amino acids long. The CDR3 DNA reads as TGTGCCAGCCAAAAGTTGGGGTTTGGGGCCAACGTCCTGACTTTC. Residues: CASQKLGFGANVLTF.

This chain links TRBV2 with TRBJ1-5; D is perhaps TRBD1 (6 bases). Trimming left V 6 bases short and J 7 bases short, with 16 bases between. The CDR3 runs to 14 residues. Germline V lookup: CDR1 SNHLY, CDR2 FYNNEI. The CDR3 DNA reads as TGTGCCAGCAGCCCCACAGGGCTAGTCCAGCCCCAGCATTTT. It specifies CASSPTGLVQPQHF.

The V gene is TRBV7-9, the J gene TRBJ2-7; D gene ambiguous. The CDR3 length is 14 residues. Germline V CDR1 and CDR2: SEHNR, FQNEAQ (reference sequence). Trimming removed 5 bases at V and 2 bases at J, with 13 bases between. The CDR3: CASSLPQPPYEQYF. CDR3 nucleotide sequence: TGTGCCAGCAGCCTCCCACAGCCCCCCTACGAGCAGTACTTC.

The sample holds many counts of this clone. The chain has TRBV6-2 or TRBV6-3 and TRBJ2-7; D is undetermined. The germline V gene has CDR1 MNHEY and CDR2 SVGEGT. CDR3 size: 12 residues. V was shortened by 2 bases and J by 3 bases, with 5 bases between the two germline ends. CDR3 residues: CASSYNGYEQYF. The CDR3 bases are TGTGCCAGCAGTTACAACGGCTACGAGCAGTACTTC.

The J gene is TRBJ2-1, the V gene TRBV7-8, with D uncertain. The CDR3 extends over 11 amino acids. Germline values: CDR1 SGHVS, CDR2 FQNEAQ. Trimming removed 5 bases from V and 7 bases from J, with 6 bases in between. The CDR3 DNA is TGTGCCAGCAGCCCTAGTAATGAGCAGTTCTTC. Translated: CASSPSNEQFF.

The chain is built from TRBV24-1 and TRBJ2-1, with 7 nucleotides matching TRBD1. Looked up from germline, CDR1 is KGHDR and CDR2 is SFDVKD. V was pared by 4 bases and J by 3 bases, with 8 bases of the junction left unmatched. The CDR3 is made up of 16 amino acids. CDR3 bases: TGTGCCACCAGTGACTGGACAGGCTCCAACTACAATGAGCAGTTCTTC. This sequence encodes CATSDWTGSNYNEQFF.

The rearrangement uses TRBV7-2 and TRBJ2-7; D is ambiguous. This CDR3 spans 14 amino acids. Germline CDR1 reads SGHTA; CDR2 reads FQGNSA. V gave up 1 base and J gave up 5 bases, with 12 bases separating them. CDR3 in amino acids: CASSLEASSHEQYF. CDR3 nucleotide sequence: TGTGCCAGCAGCTTAGAAGCGAGTAGTCACGAGCAGTACTTC.

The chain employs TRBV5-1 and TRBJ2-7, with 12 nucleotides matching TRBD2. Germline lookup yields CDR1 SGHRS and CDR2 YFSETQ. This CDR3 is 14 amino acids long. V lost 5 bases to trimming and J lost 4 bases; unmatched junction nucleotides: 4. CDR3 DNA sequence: TGCGCCAGCAGTTCCGGGACTAGCGGGTACGAGCAGTACTTC. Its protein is CASSSGTSGYEQYF.

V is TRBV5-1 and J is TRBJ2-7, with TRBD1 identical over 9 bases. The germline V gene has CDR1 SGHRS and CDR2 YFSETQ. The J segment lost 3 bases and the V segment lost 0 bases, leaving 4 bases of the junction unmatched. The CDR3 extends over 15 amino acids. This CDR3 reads CASSLEGQGSYEQYF. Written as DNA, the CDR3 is TGCGCCAGCAGCTTGGAGGGACAGGGTAGCTACGAGCAGTACTTC.

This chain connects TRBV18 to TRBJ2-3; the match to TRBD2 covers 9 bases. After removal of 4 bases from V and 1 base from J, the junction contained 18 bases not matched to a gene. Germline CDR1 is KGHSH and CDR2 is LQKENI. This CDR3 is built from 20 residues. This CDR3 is CASSLYTSGPGSRGTDTQYF. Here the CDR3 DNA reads TGTGCCAGCTCACTATATACTAGCGGGCCTGGGAGTAGGGGCACAGATACGCAGTATTTT.

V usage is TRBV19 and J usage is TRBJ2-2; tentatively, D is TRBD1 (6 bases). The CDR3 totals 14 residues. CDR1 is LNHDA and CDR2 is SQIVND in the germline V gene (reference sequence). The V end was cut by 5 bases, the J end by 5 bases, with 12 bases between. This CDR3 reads CASSARTVTGELFF. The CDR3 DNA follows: TGTGCCAGTAGTGCCCGGACAGTAACCGGGGAGCTGTTTTTT.

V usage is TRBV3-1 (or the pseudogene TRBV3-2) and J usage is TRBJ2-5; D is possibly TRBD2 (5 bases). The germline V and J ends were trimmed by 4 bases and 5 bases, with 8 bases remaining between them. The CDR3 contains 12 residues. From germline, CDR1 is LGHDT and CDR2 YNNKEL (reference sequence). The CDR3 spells CASSPRGETQYF. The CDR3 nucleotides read TGTGCCAGCAGCCCACGCGGGGAGACCCAGTACTTC.

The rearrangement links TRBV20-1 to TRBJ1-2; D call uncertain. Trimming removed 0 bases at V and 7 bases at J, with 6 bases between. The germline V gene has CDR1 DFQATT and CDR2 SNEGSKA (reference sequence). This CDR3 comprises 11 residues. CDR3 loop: CSARDNLGYTF. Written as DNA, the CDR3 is TGCAGTGCTAGAGATAATCTTGGCTACACCTTC.

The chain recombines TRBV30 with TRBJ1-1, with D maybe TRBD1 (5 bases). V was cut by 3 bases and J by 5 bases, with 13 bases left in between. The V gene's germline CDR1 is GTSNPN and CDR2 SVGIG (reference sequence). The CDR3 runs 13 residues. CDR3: CAWRLHGGTEAFF. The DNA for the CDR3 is TGTGCCTGGAGACTGCACGGGGGTACTGAAGCTTTCTTT.

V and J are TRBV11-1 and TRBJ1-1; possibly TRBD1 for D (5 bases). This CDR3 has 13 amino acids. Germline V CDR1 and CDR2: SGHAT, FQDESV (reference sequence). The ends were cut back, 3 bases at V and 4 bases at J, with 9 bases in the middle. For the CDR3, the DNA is TGTGCCAGCAGCTTCCAGGGTGGCACTGAAGCTTTCTTT. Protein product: CASSFQGGTEAFF.

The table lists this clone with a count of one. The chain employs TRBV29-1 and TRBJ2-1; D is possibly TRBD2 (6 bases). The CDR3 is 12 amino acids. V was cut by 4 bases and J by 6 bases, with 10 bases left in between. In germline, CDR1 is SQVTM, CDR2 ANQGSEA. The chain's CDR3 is CSVVAELNEQFF. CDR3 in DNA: TGCAGCGTTGTAGCGGAACTCAATGAGCAGTTCTTC.

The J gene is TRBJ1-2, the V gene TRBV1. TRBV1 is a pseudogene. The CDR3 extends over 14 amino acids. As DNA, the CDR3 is TGCACCAGCAGCTTGGCAGCCACTTACTATGGCTACACCTTC. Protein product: CTSSLAATYYGYTF.

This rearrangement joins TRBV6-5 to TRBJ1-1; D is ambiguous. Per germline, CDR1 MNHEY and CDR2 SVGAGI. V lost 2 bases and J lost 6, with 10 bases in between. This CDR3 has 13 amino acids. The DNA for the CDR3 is TGTGCCAGCAGTTACACCCGGACCGCTGAAGCTTTCTTT. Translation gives CASSYTRTAEAFF.

Written as DNA, the CDR3 is TGTGCCTGGAGTGTAACAGGGCTAGCGGAAGACACCATATATTTT. Protein sequence: CAWSVTGLAEDTIYF. The chain uses TRBV30 and TRBJ1-3; perhaps TRBD1 as D (6 bases). The CDR3 runs 15 residues. Trimming removed 0 bases at V and 8 bases at J, with 17 bases between. CDR1 is GTSNPN, CDR2 SVGIG, per germline (reference sequence).

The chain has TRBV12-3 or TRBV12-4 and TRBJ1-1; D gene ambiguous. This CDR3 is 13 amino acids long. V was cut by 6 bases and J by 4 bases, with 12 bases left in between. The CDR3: CASSQYPPTEAFF. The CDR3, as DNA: TGTGCCAGCAGCCAATATCCCCCCACTGAAGCTTTCTTT.

The CDR3 DNA sequence: TGTGCCCCCCGCGTAGAGGGCGGGGGGGTCTACAATGAGCAGTTCTTC. Residues: CAPRVEGGGVYNEQFF. V gene TRBV9 combines with J gene TRBJ2-1, with 9 bases matching TRBD2. The V segment lost 10 bases and the J segment 3 bases; nucleotides outside the gene matches: 14. The CDR3 consists of 16 residues. Looked up from germline, CDR1 is SGDLS and CDR2 is YYNGEE.